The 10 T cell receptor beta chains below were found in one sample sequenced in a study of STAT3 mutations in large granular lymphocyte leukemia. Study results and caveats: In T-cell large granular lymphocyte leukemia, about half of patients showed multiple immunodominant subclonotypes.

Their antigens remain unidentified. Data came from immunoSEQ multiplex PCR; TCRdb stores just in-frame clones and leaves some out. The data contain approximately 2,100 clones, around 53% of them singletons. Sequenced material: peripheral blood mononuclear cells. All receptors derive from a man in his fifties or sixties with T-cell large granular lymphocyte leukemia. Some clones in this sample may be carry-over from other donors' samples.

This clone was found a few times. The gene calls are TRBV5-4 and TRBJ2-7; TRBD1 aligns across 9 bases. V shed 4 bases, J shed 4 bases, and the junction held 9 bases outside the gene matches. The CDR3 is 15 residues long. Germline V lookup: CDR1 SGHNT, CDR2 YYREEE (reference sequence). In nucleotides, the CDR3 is TGTGCCAGCAGCCCTAAGGACAGGGGCGGTTACGAGCAGTACTTC. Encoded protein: CASSPKDRGGYEQYF.

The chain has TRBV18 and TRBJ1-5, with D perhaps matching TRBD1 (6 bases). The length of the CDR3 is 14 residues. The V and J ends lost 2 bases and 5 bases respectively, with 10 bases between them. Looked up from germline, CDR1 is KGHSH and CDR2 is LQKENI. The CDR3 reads CASSPRGGDQPQHF. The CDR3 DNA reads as TGTGCCAGCTCACCAAGGGGGGGGGATCAGCCCCAGCATTTT.

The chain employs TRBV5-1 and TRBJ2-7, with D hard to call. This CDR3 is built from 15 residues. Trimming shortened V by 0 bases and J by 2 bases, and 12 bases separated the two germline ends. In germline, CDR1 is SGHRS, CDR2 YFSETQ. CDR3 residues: CASSLGSRPTYEQYF. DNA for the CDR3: TGCGCCAGCAGCTTGGGGTCCAGGCCTACCTACGAGCAGTACTTC.

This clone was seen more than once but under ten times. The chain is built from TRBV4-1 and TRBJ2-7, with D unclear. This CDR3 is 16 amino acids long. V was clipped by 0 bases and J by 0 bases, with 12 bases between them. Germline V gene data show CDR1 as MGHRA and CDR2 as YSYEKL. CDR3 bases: TGCGCCAGCAGCCAAGAGCAGACTCGATCCTCCTACGAGCAGTACTTC. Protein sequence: CASSQEQTRSSYEQYF.

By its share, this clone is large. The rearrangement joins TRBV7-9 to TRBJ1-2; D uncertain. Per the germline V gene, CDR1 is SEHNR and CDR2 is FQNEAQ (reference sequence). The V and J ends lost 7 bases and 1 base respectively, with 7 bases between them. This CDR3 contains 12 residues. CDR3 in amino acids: CASTLGNYGYTF. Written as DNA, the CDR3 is TGTGCCAGCACCCTGGGTAACTATGGCTACACCTTC.

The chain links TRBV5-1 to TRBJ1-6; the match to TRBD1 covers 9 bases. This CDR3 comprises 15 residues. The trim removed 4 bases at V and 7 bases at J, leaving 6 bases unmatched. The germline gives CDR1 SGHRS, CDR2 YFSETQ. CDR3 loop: CASSTGQGGNSPLHF. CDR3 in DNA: TGCGCCAGCAGCACGGGACAGGGAGGCAATTCACCCCTCCACTTT. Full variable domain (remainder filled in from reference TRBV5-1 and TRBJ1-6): KAGVTQTPRYLIKTRGQQVTLSCSPISGHRSVSWYQQTPGQGLQFLFEYFSETQRNKGNFPGRFSGRQFSNSRSEMNVSTLELGDSALYLCASSTGQGGNSPLHFGNGTRLTVT.

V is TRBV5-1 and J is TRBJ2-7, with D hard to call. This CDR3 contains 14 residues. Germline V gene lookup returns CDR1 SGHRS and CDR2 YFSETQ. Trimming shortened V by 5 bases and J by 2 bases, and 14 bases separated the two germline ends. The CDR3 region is CASSPTSGAYEQYF. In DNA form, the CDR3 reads TGCGCCAGCAGTCCTACCTCGGGCGCCTACGAGCAGTACTTC.

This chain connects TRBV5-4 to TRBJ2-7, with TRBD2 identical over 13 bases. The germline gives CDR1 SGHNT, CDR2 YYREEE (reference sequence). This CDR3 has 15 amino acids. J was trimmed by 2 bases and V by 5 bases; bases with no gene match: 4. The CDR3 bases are TGTGCCAGCAGTTGGACTAGCGGGGGTACCTACGAGCAGTACTTC. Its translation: CASSWTSGGTYEQYF.

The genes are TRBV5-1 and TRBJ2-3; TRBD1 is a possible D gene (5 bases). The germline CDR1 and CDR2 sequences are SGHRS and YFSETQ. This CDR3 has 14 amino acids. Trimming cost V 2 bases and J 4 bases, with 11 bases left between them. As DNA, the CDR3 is TGCGCCAGCAGCTTTGACAGTTCGGCAGATACGCAGTATTTT. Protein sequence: CASSFDSSADTQYF. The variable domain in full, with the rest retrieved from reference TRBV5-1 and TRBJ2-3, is KAGVTQTPRYLIKTRGQQVTLSCSPISGHRSVSWYQQTPGQGLQFLFEYFSETQRNKGNFPGRFSGRQFSNSRSEMNVSTLELGDSALYLCASSFDSSADTQYFGPGTRLTVL.

The CDR3 region is CASSRGTSGAYEQYF. The CDR3 DNA reads as TGTGCCAGCAGCCGTGGGACTAGCGGGGCGTACGAGCAGTACTTC. This chain links TRBV7-9 with TRBJ2-7; the match to TRBD2 covers 13 bases. The germline gives CDR1 SEHNR, CDR2 FQNEAQ (reference sequence). The CDR3 sequence is 15 residues long. After removal of 5 bases from V and 4 bases from J, the junction contained 5 bases not matched to a gene.